This T cell receptor beta chain comes out of a study of blood T cell repertoires in COVID-19. Across the study: Specimens from acute and convalescent COVID-19 originated in the United States, Italy and Spain. Sources were T cells, B-cell-depleted T cells, or PBMCs; the material itself was cDNA or gDNA.

This clone was seen a few times. Original processing methods: Reference gene primer amplification gave nucleated cell count estimates. Generated by immunoSEQ multiplex PCR, the TCRdb table keeps only in-frame clones and is missing some. That table supplies the V and J calls and clone size; D and trimming were determined from the DNA. The sample has 150,000 to 200,000 clones; about 80% are singletons. The V gene lost 1 base and the J gene lost 1 base, with 5 bases spanning the gap. This CDR3 spans 13 amino acids. CDR1 and CDR2 from the germline V gene are MDHEN and SYDVKM. The chain recombines TRBV28 with TRBJ2-7; D is unclear. The clonotype was recovered from a woman in her 70s with acute or convalescent COVID-19. Sequenced: peripheral blood. The CDR3 protein is CASSLSHSYEQYF. For the CDR3, the DNA is TGTGCCAGCAGTTTATCCCATTCCTACGAGCAGTACTTC.